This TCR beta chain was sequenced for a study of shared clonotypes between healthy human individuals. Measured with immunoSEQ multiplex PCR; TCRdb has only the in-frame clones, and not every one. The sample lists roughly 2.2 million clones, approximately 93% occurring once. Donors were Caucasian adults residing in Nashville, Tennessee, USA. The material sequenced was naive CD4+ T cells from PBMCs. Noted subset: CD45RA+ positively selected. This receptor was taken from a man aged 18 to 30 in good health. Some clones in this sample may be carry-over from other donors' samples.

In DNA, the CDR3 is TGCGCCAGCAGCGCCAGACAGGGTGCGGATGGCTACACCTTC. Protein product: CASSARQGADGYTF. The rearrangement joins TRBV5-1 to TRBJ1-2, with 7 bases lining up with TRBD1. The CDR3 is 14 residues long. Per the germline V gene, CDR1 is SGHRS and CDR2 is YFSETQ. Trimming removed 4 bases from V and 6 bases from J; junction bases left unmatched: 9.